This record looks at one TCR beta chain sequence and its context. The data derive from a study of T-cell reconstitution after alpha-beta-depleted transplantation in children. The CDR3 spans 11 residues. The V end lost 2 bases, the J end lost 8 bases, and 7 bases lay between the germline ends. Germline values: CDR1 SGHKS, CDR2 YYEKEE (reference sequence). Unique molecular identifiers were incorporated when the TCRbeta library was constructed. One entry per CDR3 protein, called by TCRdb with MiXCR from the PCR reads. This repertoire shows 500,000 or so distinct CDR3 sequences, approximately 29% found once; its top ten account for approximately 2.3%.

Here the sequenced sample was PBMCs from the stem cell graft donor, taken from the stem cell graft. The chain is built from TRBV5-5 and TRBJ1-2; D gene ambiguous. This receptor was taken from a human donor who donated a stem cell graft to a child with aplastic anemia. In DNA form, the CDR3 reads TGTGCCAGCAGCTTTGTTTGGGGCTACACCTTC. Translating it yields CASSFVWGYTF.